This TCR beta chain was profiled in a study of T cells in Graves' hyperthyroidism and ophthalmopathy. Broader study findings: Patients with ophthalmopathy were separated from those with stable hyperthyroidism by a 13 V-J model.

This clonotype was seen a few times. No antigen is known for it. Trimming cost V 0 bases and J 2 bases, with 11 bases left between them. The germline CDR1 and CDR2 sequences are LNHNV and YYDKDF (reference sequence). There are 15 residues in the CDR3. Amplified TCR beta CDR3 regions derived from RNA transcripts. RT-PCR in the first round (using the HTBI primer set) targeted the TCR CDR3. A single record per CDR3 protein comes from TCRdb applying MiXCR to the multiplex PCR reads. The sample lists over 500,000 distinct CDR3 sequences, 15% to 20% occurring once. The chain is built from TRBV15 and TRBJ2-7, with D hard to call. The TCR sequence derives from a woman in her twenties or thirties with Graves' ophthalmopathy. Material for sequencing was blood. CDR3 DNA: TGTGCCACCAGCAGAGATATAGGACCCGCCTACGAGCAGTACTTC. Protein: CATSRDIGPAYEQYF.